Shown below are 27 T cell receptor beta chains from a single sample sequenced in a study of T cell responses to AZD1222 COVID-19 vaccine. The assay was immunoSEQ multiplex PCR, and TCRdb's table has in-frame clones only and misses some. The sample has more than 100,000 clones, 90% to 95% seen once. Here the sequenced sample was peripheral blood, taken on day 0 of AZD1222 vaccination. These receptors all come from an adult in good health.

This clone was recorded only once. The CDR3 is CASSIAASSGNTIYF. CDR3 DNA: TGTGCCAGTAGTATAGCCGCAAGCTCTGGAAACACCATATATTTT. The chain couples TRBV19 to TRBJ1-3, with D unclear. V lost 1 base and J 0 bases, leaving 7 bases between the germline ends. The length of the CDR3 is 15 residues. Germline V lookup: CDR1 LNHDA, CDR2 SQIVND (reference sequence).

V is TRBV7-8 and J is TRBJ1-3; maybe TRBD1 (6 bases). V dropped 5 bases and J dropped 4 bases, with 18 bases sitting between them. The CDR3 extends over 16 amino acids. From germline, CDR1 is SGHVS and CDR2 FQNEAQ. For the CDR3, the DNA is TGTGCCAGCAGCGCCTACAGGGTGTCCTCCGGAAACACCATATATTTT. Translation gives CASSAYRVSSGNTIYF. Variable domain in full (rest from reference TRBV7-8 and TRBJ1-3): GAGVSQSPRYKVAKRGQDVALRCDPISGHVSLFWYQQALGQGPEFLTYFQNEAQLDKSGLPSDRFFAERPEGSVSTLKIQRTQQEDSAVYLCASSAYRVSSGNTIYFGEGSWLTVV.

The rearrangement uses TRBV7-9 and TRBJ2-5; TRBD2 agrees at 7 bases. The length of the CDR3 is 15 residues. The trim removed 7 bases at V and 4 bases at J, leaving 12 bases unmatched. Germline V gene lookup returns CDR1 SEHNR and CDR2 FQNEAQ (reference sequence). Here the CDR3 reads CASTLSAGETETQYF. In nucleotides, the CDR3 is TGTGCCAGCACCCTGTCGGCGGGGGAAACAGAGACCCAGTACTTC.

The gene calls are TRBV6-2 or TRBV6-3 and TRBJ1-2; D gene unclear. The germline V gene has CDR1 MNHEY and CDR2 SVGEGT. Trimming pared 4 bases from V and 7 bases from J, leaving 13 bases between. The CDR3 is 13 amino acids. Here the CDR3 DNA reads TGTGCCAGCAGTTTCCGGGCCCCGGGTGGCTACACCTTC. Residues: CASSFRAPGGYTF.

This clone was observed a handful of times. The rearrangement uses TRBV7-2 and TRBJ2-1; D not certain. V dropped 0 bases and J dropped 5 bases, with 11 bases sitting between them. The CDR3 totals 15 residues. Germline values: CDR1 SGHTA, CDR2 FQGNSA. The CDR3 reads CASSLAGASNNEQFF. Here the CDR3 DNA reads TGTGCCAGCAGCTTAGCTGGAGCATCAAACAATGAGCAGTTCTTC.

This rearrangement joins TRBV19 to TRBJ2-1; the D call may be TRBD1 or TRBD2 (5 bases each). V was trimmed by 5 bases and J by 6 bases, leaving 20 bases between them. Germline CDR1 is LNHDA and CDR2 is SQIVND (reference sequence). The CDR3 totals 16 residues. CDR3 sequence (DNA): TGTGCCAGTAGTCCCCACGAGGGACCCTCATTCAATGAGCAGTTCTTC. Its protein product is CASSPHEGPSFNEQFF.

The chain has TRBV3-1 (or the pseudogene TRBV3-2) and TRBJ2-3, with 10 bases lining up with TRBD2. The CDR3 is 16 amino acids. The trim removed 5 bases at V and 1 base at J, leaving 6 bases unmatched. Germline CDR1 reads LGHDT; CDR2 reads YNNKEL (reference sequence). The CDR3 protein is CASSYIAGGGTDTQYF. The DNA for the CDR3 is TGTGCCAGCAGCTATATAGCGGGGGGAGGCACAGATACGCAGTATTTT.

In DNA form, the CDR3 reads TGTGCCACCAGCAGAGAAGGGGAAGGGAATCAGCCCCAGCATTTT. Translated, it gives CATSREGEGNQPQHF. The rearrangement uses TRBV15 and TRBJ1-5; tentative D call: TRBD1 (5 bases). The CDR3 has 15 residues. The V end was cut by 0 bases, the J end by 4 bases, with 10 bases between. Germline CDR1 and CDR2: LNHNV and YYDKDF (reference sequence).

This rearrangement joins TRBV7-6 to TRBJ2-1; the D is unclear. CDR3 length: 16 amino acids. With 4 bases removed from V and 3 bases from J, the gap between germline ends came to 16 bases. Germline V CDR1 and CDR2: SGHVS, FNYEAQ. The DNA for the CDR3 is TGTGCCAGCAGCTCTCCCCTGGGTAGGAGCTACAATGAGCAGTTCTTC. It codes for CASSSPLGRSYNEQFF.

This clone is a singleton in its sample. The rearrangement links TRBV6-5 to TRBJ1-5; D is unresolved. Germline loops: CDR1 MNHEY, CDR2 SVGAGI. The CDR3 is made up of 12 amino acids. V was trimmed by 11 bases and J by 3 bases, leaving 11 bases between them. The CDR3, as DNA: TGTGCCTGCTCCCCGAACAATCAGCCCCAGCATTTT. This gives the protein CACSPNNQPQHF.

This clone is a singleton in its sample. The rearrangement uses TRBV11-1 and TRBJ1-1; D unclear. The CDR3 runs to 12 residues. Trimming stripped 5 bases from V and 11 bases from J, with 15 bases between. Looked up from germline, CDR1 is SGHAT and CDR2 is FQDESV (reference sequence). The CDR3 spells CASSPWEREAFF. The CDR3 coding sequence is TGTGCCAGCAGCCCCTGGGAGAGAGAGGCTTTCTTT.

This clone has more than one count but fewer than ten. This sequence joins TRBV2 and TRBJ2-1; TRBD1 matches at 8 bases. With V trimmed by 8 bases and J by 2 bases, 2 bases remained unmatched. This CDR3 comprises 13 residues. Germline lookup yields CDR1 SNHLY and CDR2 FYNNEI. CDR3 in DNA: TGTGCCAGCGGGACAGGACCCTACAATGAGCAGTTCTTC. Protein product: CASGTGPYNEQFF.

The chain has TRBV3-1 (or the pseudogene TRBV3-2) and TRBJ2-7; 11 nucleotides match TRBD1. J was trimmed by 4 bases and V by 0 bases; bases with no gene match: 11. The CDR3 runs 18 residues. Germline V gives CDR1 LGHDT, CDR2 YNNKEL (reference sequence). The CDR3 loop is CASSQDRGWTGGVYEQYF. The CDR3 nucleotides are TGTGCCAGCAGCCAAGATAGGGGATGGACAGGGGGCGTTTACGAGCAGTACTTC.

The chain recombines TRBV19 with TRBJ1-2; 10 bases are shared with TRBD1. The CDR3 has 14 residues. V lost 4 bases and J lost 7; bases outside the gene matches: 6. The germline CDR1 and CDR2 sequences are LNHDA and SQIVND (reference sequence). As DNA, the CDR3 is TGTGCCAGTAGTAGGGGACAGGGGACCTCTGGCTACACCTTC. Translated: CASSRGQGTSGYTF.

This clone came up a few times. This chain uses TRBV9 with TRBJ1-6; weak D call: TRBD1 (5 bases). V was pared by 2 bases and J by 10 bases, with 13 bases between. CDR3 length: 14 amino acids. Germline assignment: CDR1 SGDLS and CDR2 YYNGEE. The CDR3, as DNA: TGTGCCAGCAGCGTTCAGGGAATGGGGTCACCCCTCCACTTT. Encoded protein: CASSVQGMGSPLHF.

The table lists this clone with a count of one. The J gene is TRBJ1-3, the V gene TRBV14, with D unclear. V was clipped by 2 bases and J by 2 bases, with 4 bases between them. This CDR3 region has 13 residues. From germline, CDR1 is SGHDN and CDR2 FVKESK. The DNA for the CDR3 is TGTGCCAGCAGCCAACATACTGGAAACACCATATATTTT. Translation gives CASSQHTGNTIYF.

The chain joins TRBV21-1 to TRBJ1-1; TRBD1 was called by the table and not checked on the DNA. TRBV21-1 is a listed pseudogene. The CDR3 consists of 15 residues. DNA for the CDR3: TGTGCCAGCAGCAAACGGCAGGGTTCGAACACTGAAGCTTTCTTT. Protein sequence: CASSKRQGSNTEAFF.

The chain employs TRBV30 and TRBJ1-1; D gene ambiguous. Trimming took 2 bases from V and 1 from J, leaving 8 bases between them. Germline V lookup: CDR1 GTSNPN, CDR2 SVGIG (reference sequence). The CDR3 totals 13 residues. Here the CDR3 reads CAWSLWRNTEAFF. The CDR3, as DNA: TGTGCCTGGAGTCTCTGGCGGAACACTGAAGCTTTCTTT.

This chain links TRBV7-9 with TRBJ2-7; maybe TRBD1 (5 bases). Germline loops: CDR1 SEHNR, CDR2 FQNEAQ (reference sequence). V was clipped by 5 bases and J by 7 bases, with 21 bases between them. The CDR3 loop spans 15 amino acids. CDR3 amino acids: CASSPQTVPYGEQYF. CDR3 DNA sequence: TGTGCCAGCAGCCCACAGACAGTCCCCTATGGTGAGCAGTACTTC.

CDR3 region: CASSLEIGPYEQYF. CDR3 nucleotide sequence: TGTGCCAGCAGCTTAGAGATCGGGCCCTACGAGCAGTACTTC. The V gene is TRBV7-2, the J gene TRBJ2-7; D remains unclear. CDR3 length equals 14 residues. V was shortened by 1 base and J by 2 bases, with 9 bases between the two germline ends. Germline lookup yields CDR1 SGHTA and CDR2 FQGNSA.

The chain carries TRBV28 and TRBJ1-2, with unresolved D. CDR3 length: 13 amino acids. Per the germline V gene, CDR1 is MDHEN and CDR2 is SYDVKM. V was shortened by 6 bases and J by 3 bases, with 11 bases between the two germline ends. This CDR3 is CASSADAYYGYTF. The DNA for the CDR3 is TGTGCCAGCAGCGCCGACGCCTACTATGGCTACACCTTC.

This chain connects TRBV19 to TRBJ1-1; a weak D match, TRBD1 (6 bases). CDR1 LNHDA and CDR2 SQIVND come from the germline V gene (reference sequence). Trimming stripped 6 bases from V and 5 bases from J, with 16 bases between. The CDR3 totals 14 residues. The CDR3 spells CASSTTGFGTEAFF. In nucleotides, the CDR3 is TGTGCCAGTAGCACAACAGGGTTTGGGACTGAAGCTTTCTTT.

This chain joins TRBV9 and TRBJ2-1, with 14 nucleotides matching TRBD2. Germline CDR1 SGDLS, CDR2 YYNGEE. CDR3 size: 19 residues. The ends lost 5 bases at V and 0 bases at J; junction bases unmatched: 10. The CDR3 here is CASRRTSGRTTPSYNEQFF. DNA of the CDR3: TGTGCCAGCAGGAGGACTAGCGGGAGGACGACGCCCTCCTACAATGAGCAGTTCTTC.

J is TRBJ2-7 and V is TRBV5-5, with TRBD2 matching 9 bases. CDR1 SGHKS and CDR2 YYEKEE come from the germline V gene (reference sequence). The CDR3 is made up of 15 amino acids. Unmatched junction bases numbered 3, after V lost 1 base and J lost 1 base. CDR3 nucleotide sequence: TGTGCCAGCAGCTTGATGCTAGCGGGATCCTACGAGCAGTACTTC. Translation: CASSLMLAGSYEQYF.

The rearrangement uses TRBV6-2 or TRBV6-3 and TRBJ1-5; D is unresolved. The CDR3 contains 15 residues. V shed 0 bases and J shed 1 base, with 7 bases lying between them. CDR1 is MNHEY, CDR2 SVGEGT, per germline. CDR3 DNA: TGTGCCAGCAGTTACTCCAGTCTAAGCAATCAGCCCCAGCATTTT. Its protein product is CASSYSSLSNQPQHF.

V and J are TRBV7-9 and TRBJ1-2; TRBD1 agrees at 7 bases. There are 14 residues in the CDR3. V dropped 5 bases and J dropped 4; count of bases not matched to a gene: 7. Germline values: CDR1 SEHNR, CDR2 FQNEAQ (reference sequence). DNA for the CDR3: TGTGCCAGCAGCCACGACAGGGACCTCTATGGCTACACCTTC. Amino acid sequence: CASSHDRDLYGYTF.

DNA for the CDR3: TGCAGTGCTAGTGGCTGGGACAGGGGTTACGGCGCTAATGAAAAACTGTTTTTT. This translates into CSASGWDRGYGANEKLFF. The gene calls are TRBV20-1 and TRBJ1-4, with 10 bases aligning to TRBD1. V lost 3 bases and J lost 3; bases outside the gene matches: 13. Looked up from germline, CDR1 is DFQATT and CDR2 is SNEGSKA (reference sequence). This CDR3 spans 18 amino acids.